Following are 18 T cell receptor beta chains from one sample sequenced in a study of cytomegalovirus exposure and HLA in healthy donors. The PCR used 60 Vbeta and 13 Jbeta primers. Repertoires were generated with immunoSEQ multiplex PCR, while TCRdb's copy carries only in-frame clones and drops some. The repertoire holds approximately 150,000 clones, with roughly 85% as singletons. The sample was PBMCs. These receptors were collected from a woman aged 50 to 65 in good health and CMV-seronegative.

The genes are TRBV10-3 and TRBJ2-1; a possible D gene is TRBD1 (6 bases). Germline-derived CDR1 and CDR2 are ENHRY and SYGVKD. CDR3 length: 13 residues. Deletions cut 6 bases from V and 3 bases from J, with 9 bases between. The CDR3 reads CAISRDNYNEQFF. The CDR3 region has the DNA TGTGCCATCAGCCGGGACAACTACAATGAGCAGTTCTTC.

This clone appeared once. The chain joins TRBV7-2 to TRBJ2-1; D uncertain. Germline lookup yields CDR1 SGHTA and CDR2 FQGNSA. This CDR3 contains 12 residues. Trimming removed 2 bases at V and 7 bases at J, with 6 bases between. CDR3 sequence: CASSLNSNEQFF. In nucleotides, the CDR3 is TGTGCCAGCAGCTTAAATTCTAATGAGCAGTTCTTC.

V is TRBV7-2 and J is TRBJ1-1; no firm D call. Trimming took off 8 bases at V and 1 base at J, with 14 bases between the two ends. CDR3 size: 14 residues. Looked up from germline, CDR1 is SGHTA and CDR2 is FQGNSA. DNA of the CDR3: TGTGCCAGCGCCCTATCGGGAGGGAACACTGAAGCTTTCTTT. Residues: CASALSGGNTEAFF.

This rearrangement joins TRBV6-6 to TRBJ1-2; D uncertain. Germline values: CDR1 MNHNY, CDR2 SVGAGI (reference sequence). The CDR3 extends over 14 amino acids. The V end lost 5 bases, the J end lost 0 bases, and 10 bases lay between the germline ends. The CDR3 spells CASSTRLANYGYTF. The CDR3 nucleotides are TGTGCCAGCAGTACGCGGCTAGCTAACTATGGCTACACCTTC.

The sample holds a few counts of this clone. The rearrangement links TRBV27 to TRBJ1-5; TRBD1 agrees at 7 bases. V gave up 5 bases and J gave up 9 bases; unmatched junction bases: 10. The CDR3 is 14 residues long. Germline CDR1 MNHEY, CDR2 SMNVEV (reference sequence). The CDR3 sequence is CASSVDRESSPQHF. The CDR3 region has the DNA TGTGCCAGCAGTGTCGACAGGGAGAGCTCGCCCCAGCATTTT.

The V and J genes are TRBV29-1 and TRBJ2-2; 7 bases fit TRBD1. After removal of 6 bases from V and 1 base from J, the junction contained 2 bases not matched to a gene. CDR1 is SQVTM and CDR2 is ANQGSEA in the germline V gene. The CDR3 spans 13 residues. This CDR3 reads CSVGQMNTGELFF. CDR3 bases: TGCAGCGTGGGACAGATGAACACCGGGGAGCTGTTTTTT.

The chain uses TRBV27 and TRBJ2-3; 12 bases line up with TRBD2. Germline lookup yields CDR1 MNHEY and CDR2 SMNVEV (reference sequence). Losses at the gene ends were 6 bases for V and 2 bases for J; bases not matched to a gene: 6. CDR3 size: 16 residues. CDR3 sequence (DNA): TGTGCCAGCAGACGGACTAGCGGGGTTTTCACAGATACGCAGTATTTT. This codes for CASRRTSGVFTDTQYF.

The CDR3 is CASSYFAGGSYNSPLHF. The CDR3 DNA follows: TGTGCCAGCAGCTATTTTGCCGGGGGCTCCTATAATTCACCCCTCCACTTT. This chain uses TRBV7-9 with TRBJ1-6, with a tentative D call TRBD1 (5 bases). V dropped 4 bases and J dropped 0 bases, with 13 bases sitting between them. The CDR3 contains 17 residues. Germline V gene data show CDR1 as SEHNR and CDR2 as FQNEAQ (reference sequence).

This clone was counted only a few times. The CDR3 bases are TGTGCCAGCAGCCAAGCGGGGGGGGCAAGCACAGATACGCAGTATTTT. It specifies CASSQAGGASTDTQYF. V gene TRBV4-2 combines with J gene TRBJ2-3, with TRBD2 matching over 8 bases. The CDR3 runs 16 residues. V was pared by 1 base and J by 0 bases, with 3 bases of the junction left unmatched. Looked up from germline, CDR1 is LGHNA and CDR2 is YNFKEQ.

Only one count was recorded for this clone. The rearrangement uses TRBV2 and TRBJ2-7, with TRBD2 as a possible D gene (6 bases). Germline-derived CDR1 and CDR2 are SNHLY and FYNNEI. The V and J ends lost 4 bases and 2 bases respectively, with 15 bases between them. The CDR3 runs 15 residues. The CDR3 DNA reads TGTGCCAGCAGTGGGCGGGGCGGACCTACCTACGAGCAGTACTTC. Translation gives CASSGRGGPTYEQYF.

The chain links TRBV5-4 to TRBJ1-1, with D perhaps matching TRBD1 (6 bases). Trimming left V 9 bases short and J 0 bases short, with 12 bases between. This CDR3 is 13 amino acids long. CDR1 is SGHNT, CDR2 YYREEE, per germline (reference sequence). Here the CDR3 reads CATRTAMNTEAFF. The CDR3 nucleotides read TGTGCCACCCGGACAGCTATGAACACTGAAGCTTTCTTT. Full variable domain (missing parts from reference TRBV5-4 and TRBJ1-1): ETGVTQSPTHLIKTRGQQVTLRCSSQSGHNTVSWYQQALGQGPQFIFQYYREEENGRGNFPPRFSGLQFPNYSSELNVNALELDDSALYLCATRTAMNTEAFFGQGTRLTVV.

CDR3 sequence reads: CSVGLTGAPYEQYF. CDR3 nucleotides: TGCAGCGTTGGATTGACAGGGGCGCCCTACGAGCAGTACTTC. This chain connects TRBV29-1 to TRBJ2-7; TRBD1 matches at 8 bases. Germline V lookup: CDR1 SQVTM, CDR2 ANQGSEA. V gave up 4 bases and J gave up 2 bases; unmatched junction bases: 7. The CDR3 loop spans 14 amino acids.

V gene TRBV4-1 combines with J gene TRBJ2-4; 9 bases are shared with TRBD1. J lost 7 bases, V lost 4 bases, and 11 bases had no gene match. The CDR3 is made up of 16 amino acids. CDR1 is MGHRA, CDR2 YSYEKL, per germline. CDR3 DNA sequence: TGCGCCAGCAGCCCTGGACAGGGGTTATCCCAGAACATTCAGTACTTC. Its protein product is CASSPGQGLSQNIQYF.

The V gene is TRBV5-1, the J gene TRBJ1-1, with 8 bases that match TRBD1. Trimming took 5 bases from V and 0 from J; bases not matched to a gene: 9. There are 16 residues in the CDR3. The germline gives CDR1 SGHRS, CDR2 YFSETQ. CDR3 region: CASRLPGGGLNTEAFF. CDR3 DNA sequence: TGCGCCAGCAGACTTCCAGGGGGCGGTCTGAACACTGAAGCTTTCTTT.

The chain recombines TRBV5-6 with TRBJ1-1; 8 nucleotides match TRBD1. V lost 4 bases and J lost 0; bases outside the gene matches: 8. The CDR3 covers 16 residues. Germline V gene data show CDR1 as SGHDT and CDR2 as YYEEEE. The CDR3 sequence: CASSHTGGSMNTEAFF. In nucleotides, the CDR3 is TGTGCCAGCAGCCACACAGGGGGATCGATGAACACTGAAGCTTTCTTT.

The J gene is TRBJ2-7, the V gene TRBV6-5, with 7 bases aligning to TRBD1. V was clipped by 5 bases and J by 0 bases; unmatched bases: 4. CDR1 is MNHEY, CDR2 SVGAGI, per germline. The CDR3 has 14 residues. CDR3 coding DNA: TGTGCCAGCAGTACGGGACAGCACTCCTACGAGCAGTACTTC. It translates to CASSTGQHSYEQYF.

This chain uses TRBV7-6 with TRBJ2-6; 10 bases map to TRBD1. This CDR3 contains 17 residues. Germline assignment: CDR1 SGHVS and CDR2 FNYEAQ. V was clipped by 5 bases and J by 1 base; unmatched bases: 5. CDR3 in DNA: TGTGCCAGCAGCCCGGGACAGGGGACGTCTGGGGCCAACGTCCTGACTTTC. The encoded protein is CASSPGQGTSGANVLTF.

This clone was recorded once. CDR3 loop: CASSLRLAGNTGELFF. CDR3 DNA sequence: TGTGCCAGCTCACTCCGACTAGCGGGGAACACCGGGGAGCTGTTTTTT. This chain connects TRBV18 to TRBJ2-2; 10 positions match TRBD2. Looked up from germline, CDR1 is KGHSH and CDR2 is LQKENI. V lost 4 bases to trimming and J lost 1 base; unmatched junction nucleotides: 3. The CDR3 is 16 residues long.